What follows is one TCR beta chain and its context. The data are from a study of T cells in Graves' hyperthyroidism and ophthalmopathy. RNA transcripts served as the template for amplifying TCR beta CDR3 regions. TCR CDR3 underwent first-round RT-PCR with the HTBI primer set. TCRdb itself ran the multiplex PCR reads through MiXCR, one entry per CDR3 protein. This table holds hundreds of thousands of distinct CDR3 sequences, 16% found once. This CDR3 is built from 18 residues. V lost 5 bases and J lost 0, with 19 bases in between. Germline-derived CDR1 and CDR2 are LNHDA and SQIVND (reference sequence). No ophthalmopathy progression within 18 months constituted stable Graves' hyperthyroidism. Aged 18 to 65, the patients had hyperthyroidism that was newly diagnosed and had lasted under 2 months. Cells are PBMCs isolated from roughly 9.3 ml of fresh blood.

The sample consisted of blood. The clonotype was recovered from a woman younger than 35 with Graves' hyperthyroidism. The V and J genes are TRBV19 and TRBJ1-4; D is ambiguous. The DNA for the CDR3 is TGTGCCAGTAGTCCCCTCTTCTGGCAGGAGGCAACTAATGAAAAACTGTTTTTT. It translates to CASSPLFWQEATNEKLFF.